A selection of T cell receptor beta chains follows, all from one sample in a study of spatial heterogeneity in lung cancer. MiXCR was run by TCRdb on the 5' RACE reads, yielding one entry per CDR3 protein. This table holds roughly 1,900 distinct CDR3 sequences, about 13% found once. This specimen consisted of normal lung tissue next to the tumor, obtained at surgery. These receptors were obtained from a female donor with early-stage non-small cell lung cancer. Both conserved end residues are part of each CDR3. Each record gives: J gene, D gene, clone size, V gene, CDR3 DNA, CDR3 protein. A D gene is named only where the DNA matches it firmly. Rows may omit the clone size; those that give it use once, few, many or a size class.

J: TRBJ1-5
D: NA
size: medium-sized
V: TRBV21-1
DNA: TGTGCCAGCAGCTTCCGACGTGTCAATCAGCCCCAGCATTTT
CDR3: CASSFRRVNQPQHF

J: TRBJ2-7
D: NA
size: medium-sized
V: TRBV24-1
DNA: TGTGCCACCAGTCCTTGGGGGTCCTACGAGCAGTACTTC
CDR3: CATSPWGSYEQYF

J: TRBJ2-1
D: NA
size: medium-sized
V: TRBV27
DNA: TGTGCCAGCAGTTTAGGGGAGGACGTAGCCTACAATGAGCAGTTCTTC
CDR3: CASSLGEDVAYNEQFF

J: TRBJ2-1
D: TRBD1
size: medium-sized
V: TRBV12-3/TRBV12-4
DNA: TGTGCCAGCGCCTCAGGGGGCAATGAGCAGTTCTTC
CDR3: CASASGGNEQFF

J: TRBJ2-2
D: NA
size: medium-sized
V: TRBV12-3/TRBV12-4
DNA: TGTGCCAGCAGTTTAGCGCGGGCGCCCGGGGAGCTGTTTTTT
CDR3: CASSLARAPGELFF

J: TRBJ1-5
D: NA
size: medium-sized
V: TRBV2
DNA: TGTGCCAGCAGTGGTAAGGGTTATAGCAATCAGCCCCAGCATTTT
CDR3: CASSGKGYSNQPQHF

J: TRBJ2-5
D: NA
size: NA
V: TRBV15
DNA: TGTGCCACCAGCAGAGAGCCACAAGAGACCCAGTACTTC
CDR3: CATSREPQETQYF

J: TRBJ2-1
D: TRBD1
size: few
V: TRBV14
DNA: TGTGCCAGCAGCGTCCGAAGTTTTGGGACAGGGTACAATGAGCAGTTCTTC
CDR3: CASSVRSFGTGYNEQFF

J: TRBJ2-1
D: TRBD2
size: NA
V: TRBV20-1
DNA: TGCAGTGCTAAACTAGCGGGAGCCAGGGAGGATGAGCAGTTCTTC
CDR3: CSAKLAGAREDEQFF

J: TRBJ2-1
D: TRBD2
size: medium-sized
V: TRBV11-3
DNA: TGTGCCAGCAGCTCCCGAACTAGCGGGTCCTACAATGAGCAGTTCTTC
CDR3: CASSSRTSGSYNEQFF

J: TRBJ2-1
D: TRBD2
size: medium-sized
V: TRBV6-2/TRBV6-3
DNA: TGTGCCACCCAGAGATCCCAATTCAGCGGGAGCTACAATGAGCAGTTCTTC
CDR3: CATQRSQFSGSYNEQFF

J: TRBJ2-3
D: NA
size: NA
V: TRBV19
DNA: TGTGCCAGTAGTCGACTTAGCACAGATACGCAGTATTTT
CDR3: CASSRLSTDTQYF

J: TRBJ2-3
D: NA
size: NA
V: TRBV3-1
DNA: TGTGCCAGCAGCCTCCGCGTGGTCTTGTACTCAGATACGCAGTATTTT
CDR3: CASSLRVVLYSDTQYF

J: TRBJ2-7
D: TRBD2
size: medium-sized
V: TRBV10-3
DNA: TGTGCCATCAGTGAAACGGGACTAGCGGGATCCTACGAGCAGTACTTC
CDR3: CAISETGLAGSYEQYF

J: TRBJ1-1
D: NA
size: NA
V: TRBV20-1
DNA: TGCAGTGCTCGTCCGCAGAACACTGAAGCTTTCTTT
CDR3: CSARPQNTEAFF

J: TRBJ2-7
D: NA
size: medium-sized
V: TRBV7-8
DNA: TGTGCCAGCAGCCGACAGACGGGGGAGCAGTACTTC
CDR3: CASSRQTGEQYF

J: TRBJ2-3
D: NA
size: medium-sized
V: TRBV7-3
DNA: TGTGCCAGCAGCTTAGACGGTGGCAGGAGCACAGATACGCAGTATTTT
CDR3: CASSLDGGRSTDTQYF

J: TRBJ1-2
D: NA
size: NA
V: TRBV18
DNA: TGTGCCAGCTCGTCTGGACTGAATAACTATGGCTACACCTTC
CDR3: CASSSGLNNYGYTF

J: TRBJ2-1
D: TRBD2
size: NA
V: TRBV6-2/TRBV6-3
DNA: TGTGCCAGCAGCTACGGACTAGCGGGGGTCAATGAGCAGTTCTTC
CDR3: CASSYGLAGVNEQFF

J: TRBJ1-2
D: NA
size: NA
V: TRBV4-1
DNA: TGCGCCAGCAGCCAAGACGCCCGGGATTCCCTCTATGGCTACACCTTC
CDR3: CASSQDARDSLYGYTF

J: TRBJ1-6
D: NA
size: large
V: TRBV25-1
DNA: TGTGCCAGCAGTGAATATCGGGGTTCACCCCTCCACTTT
CDR3: CASSEYRGSPLHF

J: TRBJ2-5
D: NA
size: many
V: TRBV20-1
DNA: TGCAGTGCTAGTTCGAACGCCGGGGCCCAAGAGACCCAGTACTTC
CDR3: CSASSNAGAQETQYF

J: TRBJ2-5
D: TRBD2
size: large
V: TRBV29-1
DNA: TGCAGCACGTCGGGGGGAATGGAGACCCAGTACTTC
CDR3: CSTSGGMETQYF

J: TRBJ2-1
D: TRBD2
size: large
V: TRBV2
DNA: TGTGCCAGCAGTGAAGTTCGGGGCGGGAGTTACATCAATGAGCAGTTCTTC
CDR3: CASSEVRGGSYINEQFF

J: TRBJ2-2
D: TRBD2
size: medium-sized
V: TRBV7-9
DNA: TGTGCCAGCTGGGGACTATCGAACACCGGGGAGCTGTTTTTT
CDR3: CASWGLSNTGELFF

J: TRBJ1-3
D: NA
size: medium-sized
V: TRBV28
DNA: TGTGCCAGCATCAACGGGGGGTCTGGGTCTGGAAACACCATATATTTT
CDR3: CASINGGSGSGNTIYF

J: TRBJ2-3
D: NA
size: NA
V: TRBV18
DNA: TGTGCCAGCTCACCACAGGGCACAGATACGCAGTATTTT
CDR3: CASSPQGTDTQYF

J: TRBJ2-4
D: TRBD2
size: medium-sized
V: TRBV29-1
DNA: TGCAGCGTTGAAACTAGCGTGGAGAACATTCAGTACTTC
CDR3: CSVETSVENIQYF

J: TRBJ2-2
D: TRBD1
size: few
V: TRBV6-6
DNA: TGTGCCAGCAGTCAGAACAGGGGGCCCGGGGAGCTGTTTTTT
CDR3: CASSQNRGPGELFF

J: TRBJ2-7
D: NA
size: large
V: TRBV19
DNA: TGTGCCAGTAGTTTGTCCAGGGAAAAAGACGAGCAGTACTTC
CDR3: CASSLSREKDEQYF

J: TRBJ1-1
D: NA
size: medium-sized
V: TRBV18
DNA: TGTGCCAGCTCACCAAAAGTTTTGAACACTGAAGCTTTCTTT
CDR3: CASSPKVLNTEAFF

J: TRBJ2-3
D: TRBD2
size: many
V: TRBV11-2
DNA: TGTGCCAGCAGCCTGGCGGGAGGTACGCAGTATTTT
CDR3: CASSLAGGTQYF

J: TRBJ2-5
D: TRBD1
size: NA
V: TRBV11-3
DNA: TGTGTCAGCAGCATTACCGGGACAGGGGGCCGTGAGACCCAGTACTTC
CDR3: CVSSITGTGGRETQYF

J: TRBJ2-1
D: NA
size: large
V: TRBV4-1
DNA: TGCGCCAGCAGCCAAGAGGTAGCGAGGCATGAGCAGTTCTTC
CDR3: CASSQEVARHEQFF

J: TRBJ1-2
D: NA
size: medium-sized
V: TRBV12-3/TRBV12-4
DNA: TGTGCCAGCAGTCCAAATAACTATGGCTACACCTTC
CDR3: CASSPNNYGYTF

J: TRBJ2-3
D: NA
size: NA
V: TRBV7-4
DNA: TGTGCCAGCAGCAATACGCAGTATTTT
CDR3: CASSNTQYF

J: TRBJ1-6
D: TRBD1
size: medium-sized
V: TRBV10-1
DNA: TGCGCCAGCGGAGACAGGGGAGCCGATTCACCCCTCCACTTT
CDR3: CASGDRGADSPLHF

J: TRBJ1-6
D: TRBD1
size: medium-sized
V: TRBV7-8
DNA: TGTGCCAGCAGGGACAGGGGGCGTCTCCTCCACTTT
CDR3: CASRDRGRLLHF

J: TRBJ2-3
D: TRBD2
size: NA
V: TRBV4-2
DNA: TGTGCCAGCAGCCAAGTACCAGCGGGAGCAGATACGCAGTATTTT
CDR3: CASSQVPAGADTQYF

J: TRBJ2-5
D: TRBD2
size: many
V: TRBV7-2
DNA: TGTGCCAGCAGCAGAGCGGGAGGGGAGACCCAGTACTTC
CDR3: CASSRAGGETQYF

J: TRBJ2-2
D: NA
size: medium-sized
V: TRBV3-1
DNA: TGTGCCAGCAGCCAAGACCGGGGCCGCACCGGGGAGCTGTTTTTT
CDR3: CASSQDRGRTGELFF

J: TRBJ2-7
D: NA
size: medium-sized
V: TRBV28
DNA: TGTGCCAGCAGTTTAAGGGGCCGCTACGAGCAGTACTTC
CDR3: CASSLRGRYEQYF

J: TRBJ2-5
D: NA
size: medium-sized
V: TRBV20-1
DNA: TGCAGTGCTAGAGATTTAGGACCGGATGGGACCCAGTACTTC
CDR3: CSARDLGPDGTQYF

J: TRBJ2-1
D: TRBD1
size: medium-sized
V: TRBV28
DNA: TGTGCCAGCAGTCTCTGGACAGGGGGCCGCAATGAGCAGTTCTTC
CDR3: CASSLWTGGRNEQFF

J: TRBJ2-3
D: NA
size: medium-sized
V: TRBV7-9
DNA: TGTGCCAGCAGCTTAGAAGGTCGTAGTACGCAGTATTTT
CDR3: CASSLEGRSTQYF

J: TRBJ1-1
D: NA
size: NA
V: TRBV12-3/TRBV12-4
DNA: TGTGCCAGCAGTTTAGTCTGGCTCATGAACACTGAAGCTTTCTTT
CDR3: CASSLVWLMNTEAFF

J: TRBJ2-1
D: TRBD1
size: medium-sized
V: TRBV7-8
DNA: TGTGCCAGCAGCCCACTGGGGACAGGAGGCTACAATGAGCAGTTCTTC
CDR3: CASSPLGTGGYNEQFF

J: TRBJ2-3
D: NA
size: medium-sized
V: TRBV12-3/TRBV12-4
DNA: TGTGCCAGCAAGGGAATTTCTGAGGGTCTAGCTCGGGGCACAGATACGCAGTATTTT
CDR3: CASKGISEGLARGTDTQYF

J: TRBJ2-1
D: TRBD2
size: medium-sized
V: TRBV11-2
DNA: TGTGCCAGCAGCTTAGGTAGCGGGAGGTTTGAGCAGTTCTTC
CDR3: CASSLGSGRFEQFF

J: TRBJ1-1
D: TRBD1
size: large
V: TRBV20-1
DNA: TGCAGTGCTCCAAAGATGGGACAGGGGCCAATTGGGGGCACTGAAGCTTTCTTT
CDR3: CSAPKMGQGPIGGTEAFF

J: TRBJ2-5
D: NA
size: medium-sized
V: TRBV5-6
DNA: TGTGCCAGCAGCTTGGGGGCGCTTACCCAAGAGACCCAGTACTTC
CDR3: CASSLGALTQETQYF

J: TRBJ2-2
D: NA
size: medium-sized
V: TRBV11-3
DNA: TGTGCCAGCAGCTTCATGGAGCTCCCCGGGGAGCTGTTTTTT
CDR3: CASSFMELPGELFF